Sequencing of this TCR beta chain was carried out in a study of T cells in Graves' hyperthyroidism and ophthalmopathy. Orbital computed tomography, thyroid ultrasound, serum thyroxine and TRAb, and clinical symptoms together informed the diagnoses. The investigators amplified TCR beta CDR3 regions from RNA transcripts. HTBI primers were used for first-round RT-PCR of the TCR CDR3. TCRdb processed the multiplex PCR reads anew with MiXCR; each CDR3 protein has one entry. The sample comprises under 550,000 distinct CDR3 sequences, approximately 20% of which are singletons, and approximately 48% rests with the top ten. The receptor comes from a man aged 35 to 55 with Graves' ophthalmopathy. The sample consisted of blood.

DNA of the CDR3: TGTGCCAGCAGTGACACCACAGGGATGAACACTGAAGCTTTCTTT. Translating it yields CASSDTTGMNTEAFF. V usage is TRBV25-1 and J usage is TRBJ1-1; a possible D gene is TRBD1 (6 bases). The CDR3 covers 15 residues. Germline V gene lookup returns CDR1 MGHDK and CDR2 SYGVNS. Trimming stripped 3 bases from V and 0 bases from J, with 11 bases between.